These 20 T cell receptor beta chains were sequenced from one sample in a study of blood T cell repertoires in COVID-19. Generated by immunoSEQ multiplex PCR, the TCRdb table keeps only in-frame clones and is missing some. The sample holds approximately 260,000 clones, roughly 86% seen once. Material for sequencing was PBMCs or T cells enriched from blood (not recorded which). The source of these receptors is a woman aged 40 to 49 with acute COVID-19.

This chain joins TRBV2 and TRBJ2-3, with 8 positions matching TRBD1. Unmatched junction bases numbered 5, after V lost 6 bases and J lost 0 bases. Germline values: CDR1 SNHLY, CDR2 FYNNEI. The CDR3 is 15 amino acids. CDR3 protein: CASSGTGESTDTQYF. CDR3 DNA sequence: TGTGCCAGCAGCGGGACAGGCGAAAGCACAGATACGCAGTATTTT.

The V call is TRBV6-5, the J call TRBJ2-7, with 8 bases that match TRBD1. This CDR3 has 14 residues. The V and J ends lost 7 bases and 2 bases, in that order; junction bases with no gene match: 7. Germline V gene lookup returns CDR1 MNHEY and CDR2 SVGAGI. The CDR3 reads CASTTGTGTYEQYF. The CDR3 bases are TGTGCCAGCACCACCGGGACAGGTACCTACGAGCAGTACTTC.

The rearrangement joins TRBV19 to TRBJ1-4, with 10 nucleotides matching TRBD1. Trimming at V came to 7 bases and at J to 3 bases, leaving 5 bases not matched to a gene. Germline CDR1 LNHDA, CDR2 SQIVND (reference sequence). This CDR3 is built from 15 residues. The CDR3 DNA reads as TGTGCCAGTATTGACAGGGGGCGGGCTAATGAAAAACTGTTTTTT. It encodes CASIDRGRANEKLFF.

CDR3 amino acids: CASSVMAGGLGETQYF. CDR3 in DNA: TGTGCCAGCAGCGTAATGGCGGGAGGGCTGGGGGAGACCCAGTACTTC. The rearrangement uses TRBV2 and TRBJ2-5; 9 bases are a match to TRBD2. From germline, CDR1 is SNHLY and CDR2 FYNNEI. The CDR3 runs to 16 residues. Losses at the gene ends were 6 bases for V and 5 bases for J; bases not matched to a gene: 13.

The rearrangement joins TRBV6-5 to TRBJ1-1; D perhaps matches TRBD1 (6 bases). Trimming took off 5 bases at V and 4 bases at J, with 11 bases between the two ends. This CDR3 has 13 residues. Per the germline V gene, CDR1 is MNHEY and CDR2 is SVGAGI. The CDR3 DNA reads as TGTGCCAGCAGTAGGTCAGGGGCCACTGAAGCTTTCTTT. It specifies CASSRSGATEAFF.

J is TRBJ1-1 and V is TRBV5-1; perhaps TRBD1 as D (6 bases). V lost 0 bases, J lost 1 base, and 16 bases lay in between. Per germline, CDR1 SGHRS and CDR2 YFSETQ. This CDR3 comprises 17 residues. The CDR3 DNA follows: TGCGCCAGCAGCTTGGCCGGGTTCGACAGGCCGAACACTGAAGCTTTCTTT. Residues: CASSLAGFDRPNTEAFF.

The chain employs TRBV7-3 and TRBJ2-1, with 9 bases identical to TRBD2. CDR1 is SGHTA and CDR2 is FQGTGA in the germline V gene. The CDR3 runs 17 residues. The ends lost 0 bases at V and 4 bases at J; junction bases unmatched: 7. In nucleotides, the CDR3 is TGTGCCAGCAGCTTAACGGGGCTAGCGGGGTCTTACAATGAGCAGTTCTTC. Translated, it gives CASSLTGLAGSYNEQFF. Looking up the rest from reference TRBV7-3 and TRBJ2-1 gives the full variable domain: GAGVSQTPSNKVTEKGKYVELRCDPISGHTALYWYRQSLGQGPEFLIYFQGTGAADDSGLPNDRFFAVRPEGSVSTLKIQRTERGDSAVYLCASSLTGLAGSYNEQFFGPGTRLTVL.

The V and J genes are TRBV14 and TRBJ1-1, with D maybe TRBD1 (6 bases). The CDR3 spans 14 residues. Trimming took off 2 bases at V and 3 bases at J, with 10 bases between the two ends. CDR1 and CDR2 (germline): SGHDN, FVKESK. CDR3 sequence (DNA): TGTGCCAGCAGCCAATTTAGGACAGACACTGAAGCTTTCTTT. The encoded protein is CASSQFRTDTEAFF.

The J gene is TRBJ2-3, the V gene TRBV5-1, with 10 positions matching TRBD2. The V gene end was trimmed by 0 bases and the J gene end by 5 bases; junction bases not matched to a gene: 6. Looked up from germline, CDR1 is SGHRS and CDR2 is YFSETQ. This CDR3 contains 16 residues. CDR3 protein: CASSLGLAGLGDTQYF. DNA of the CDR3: TGCGCCAGCAGCTTGGGACTAGCGGGCCTTGGAGATACGCAGTATTTT.

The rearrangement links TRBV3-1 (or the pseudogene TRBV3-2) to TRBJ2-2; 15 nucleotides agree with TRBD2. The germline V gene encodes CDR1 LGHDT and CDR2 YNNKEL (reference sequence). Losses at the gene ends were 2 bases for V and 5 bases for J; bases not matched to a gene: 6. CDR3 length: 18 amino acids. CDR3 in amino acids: CASSQWTSGRARTGELFF. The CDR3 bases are TGTGCCAGCAGCCAATGGACTAGCGGGAGGGCCAGGACCGGGGAGCTGTTTTTT.

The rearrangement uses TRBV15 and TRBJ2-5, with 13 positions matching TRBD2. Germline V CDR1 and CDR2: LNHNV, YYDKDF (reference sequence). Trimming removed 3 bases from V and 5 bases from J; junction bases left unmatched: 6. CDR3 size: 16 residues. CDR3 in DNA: TGTGCCACCAGCAGTAGGACTAGCGGGAGAGGGGAGACCCAGTACTTC. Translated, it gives CATSSRTSGRGETQYF.

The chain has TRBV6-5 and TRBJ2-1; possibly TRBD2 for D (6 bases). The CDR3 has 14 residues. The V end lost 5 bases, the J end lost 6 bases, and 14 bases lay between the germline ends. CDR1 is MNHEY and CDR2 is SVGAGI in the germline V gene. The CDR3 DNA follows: TGTGCCAGCAGTACCCCGACTAGTTTCAATGAGCAGTTCTTC. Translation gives CASSTPTSFNEQFF.

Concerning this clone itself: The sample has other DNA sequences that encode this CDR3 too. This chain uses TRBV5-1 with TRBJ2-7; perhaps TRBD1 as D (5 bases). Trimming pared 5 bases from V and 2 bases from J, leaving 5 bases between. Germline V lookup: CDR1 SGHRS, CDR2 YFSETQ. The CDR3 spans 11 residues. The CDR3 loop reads CASRGAYEQYF. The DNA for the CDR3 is TGCGCCAGCAGAGGGGCCTACGAGCAGTACTTC.

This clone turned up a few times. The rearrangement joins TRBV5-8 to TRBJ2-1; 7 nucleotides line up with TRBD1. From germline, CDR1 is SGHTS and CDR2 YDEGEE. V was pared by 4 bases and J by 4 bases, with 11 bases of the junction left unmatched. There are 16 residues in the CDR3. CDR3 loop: CASSHLNRGAYNEQFF. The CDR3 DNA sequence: TGTGCCAGCAGCCACCTCAACAGGGGTGCGTACAATGAGCAGTTCTTC.

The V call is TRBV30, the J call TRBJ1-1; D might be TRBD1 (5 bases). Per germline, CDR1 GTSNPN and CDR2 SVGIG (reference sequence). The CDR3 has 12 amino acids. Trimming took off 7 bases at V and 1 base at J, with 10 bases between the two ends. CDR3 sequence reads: CAYTGGNTEAFF. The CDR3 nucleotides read TGTGCCTACACGGGGGGGAACACTGAAGCTTTCTTT. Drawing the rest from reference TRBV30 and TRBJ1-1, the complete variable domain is SQTIHQWPATLVQPVGSPLSLECTVEGTSNPNLYWYRQAAGRGLQLLFYSVGIGQISSEVPQNLSASRPQDRQFILSSKKLLLSDSGFYLCAYTGGNTEAFFGQGTRLTVV.

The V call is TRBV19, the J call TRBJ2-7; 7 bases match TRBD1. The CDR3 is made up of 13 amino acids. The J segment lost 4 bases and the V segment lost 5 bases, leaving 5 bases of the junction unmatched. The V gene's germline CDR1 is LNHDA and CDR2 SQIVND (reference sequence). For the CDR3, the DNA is TGTGCCAGTAGTCGGACAGGTCCTTACGAGCAGTACTTC. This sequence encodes CASSRTGPYEQYF. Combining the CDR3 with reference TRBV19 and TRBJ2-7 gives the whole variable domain DGGITQSPKYLFRKEGQNVTLSCEQNLNHDAMYWYRQDPGQGLRLIYYSQIVNDFQKGDIAEGYSVSREKKESFPLTVTSAQKNPTAFYLCASSRTGPYEQYFGPGTRLTVT.

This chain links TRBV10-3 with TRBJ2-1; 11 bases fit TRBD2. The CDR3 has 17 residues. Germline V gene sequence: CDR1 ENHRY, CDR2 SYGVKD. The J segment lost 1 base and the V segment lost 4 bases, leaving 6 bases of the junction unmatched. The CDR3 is CAISVGLAGGSYNEQFF. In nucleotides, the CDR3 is TGTGCCATCAGTGTAGGTCTAGCGGGAGGTTCCTACAATGAGCAGTTCTTC.

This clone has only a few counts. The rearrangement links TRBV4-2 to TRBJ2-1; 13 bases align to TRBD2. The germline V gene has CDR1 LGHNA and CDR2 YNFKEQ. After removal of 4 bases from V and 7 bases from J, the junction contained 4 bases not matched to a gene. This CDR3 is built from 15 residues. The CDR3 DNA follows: TGTGCCAGCAGCCTTAGGACTAGCGGGAGTAATGAGCAGTTCTTC. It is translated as CASSLRTSGSNEQFF.

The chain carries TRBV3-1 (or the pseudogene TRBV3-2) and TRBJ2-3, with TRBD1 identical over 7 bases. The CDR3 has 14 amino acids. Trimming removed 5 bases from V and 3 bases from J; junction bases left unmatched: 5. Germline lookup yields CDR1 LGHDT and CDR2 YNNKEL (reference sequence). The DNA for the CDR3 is TGTGCCAGCAGCACAACACAGGGGACAGATACGCAGTATTTT. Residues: CASSTTQGTDTQYF.

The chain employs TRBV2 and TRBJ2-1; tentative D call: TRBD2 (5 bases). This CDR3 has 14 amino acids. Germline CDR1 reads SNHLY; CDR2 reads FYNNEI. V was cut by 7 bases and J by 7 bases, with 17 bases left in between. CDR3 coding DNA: TGTGCCAGCAAAGGGTCGGGCAGGAGGAATGAGCAGTTCTTC. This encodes CASKGSGRRNEQFF.